Listed here are 26 T cell receptor beta chains from one sample, sequenced in a study of T cells in Graves' hyperthyroidism and ophthalmopathy (dated by TCRdb to between 2018 and 2021). Receptor amplification or capture employed multiplex PCR. Sequencing relied on an Illumina HiSeq 2000. The TCR beta CDR3 regions were amplified from the RNA transcripts. A first-round RT-PCR of the TCR CDR3 used the HTBI primer set with the Qiagen OneStep RT-PCR kit. TCRdb reprocessing: public reads trimmed at Q25 with fastp, clones called with MiXCR, in-frame beta chains kept. Each CDR3 protein appears once, grouped with its most common genes and DNA. The sample contains 390,000 or so distinct CDR3 sequences, roughly 15% of them found a single time. The ten most abundant clones make up less than 15% of the sample. Sequencing used blood. These TCRs come from a man aged 18 to 30 with Graves' ophthalmopathy.

The chain combines TRBV13 with TRBJ2-7, with 12 nucleotides matching TRBD2. V was clipped by 5 bases and J by 7 bases; unmatched bases: 12. The CDR3 covers 16 residues. Per the germline V gene, CDR1 is PRHDT and CDR2 is FYEKMQ (reference sequence). CDR3 sequence (DNA): TGTGCCAGCAGCCTAGCGGGAGGGGCCACTCCGGGGGAGCAGTACTTC. Its translation: CASSLAGGATPGEQYF. Full variable domain (missing parts from reference TRBV13 and TRBJ2-7): AAGVIQSPRHLIKEKRETATLKCYPIPRHDTVYWYQQGPGQDPQFLISFYEKMQSDKGSIPDRFSAQQFSDYHSELNMSSLELGDSALYFCASSLAGGATPGEQYFGPGTRLTVT.

The rearrangement uses TRBV9 and TRBJ1-1; unclear D gene. Deletions cut 6 bases from V and 2 bases from J, with 11 bases between. Germline CDR1 SGDLS, CDR2 YYNGEE. The CDR3 extends over 13 amino acids. The CDR3 coding sequence is TGTGCCAGCACCAAACAACCAAACACTGAAGCTTTCTTT. Translated, it gives CASTKQPNTEAFF.

This clonotype was counted many times. This rearrangement joins TRBV5-1 to TRBJ2-7; 8 positions match TRBD1. Looked up from germline, CDR1 is SGHRS and CDR2 is YFSETQ. This CDR3 contains 14 residues. V trimming: 3 bases; J trimming: 5 bases; junction bases outside the gene matches: 7. The CDR3 is CASSWTGTSDEQYF. The CDR3 DNA is TGCGCCAGCAGCTGGACAGGGACGAGCGACGAGCAGTACTTC.

This clonotype was observed at least ten times. The chain links TRBV24-1 to TRBJ2-5, with TRBD1 identical over 8 bases. V lost 4 bases, J lost 5 bases, and 11 bases stayed unmatched. Germline loops: CDR1 KGHDR, CDR2 SFDVKD. The CDR3 consists of 16 residues. CDR3 loop: CATSETDRAEVETQYF. The CDR3 DNA reads TGTGCCACCAGTGAAACGGACAGGGCCGAGGTTGAGACCCAGTACTTC.

This clonotype was seen more than once but under ten times. This chain links TRBV6-1 with TRBJ2-7; TRBD2 aligns across 8 bases. The ends lost 5 bases at V and 3 bases at J; junction bases unmatched: 9. The CDR3 has 15 amino acids. Germline CDR1 MNHNS, CDR2 SASEGT. CDR3 sequence reads: CASSSTSGPLYEQYF. For the CDR3, the DNA is TGTGCCAGCAGTTCCACTAGCGGCCCCCTCTACGAGCAGTACTTC.

This clonotype was seen ten or more times. The CDR3 DNA reads TGCGCCAGCAGACAGGGGGTGGTGAACACTGAAGCTTTCTTT. It specifies CASRQGVVNTEAFF. V gene TRBV5-1 combines with J gene TRBJ1-1, with TRBD1 identical over 8 bases. The CDR3 runs 14 residues. Germline assignment: CDR1 SGHRS and CDR2 YFSETQ. The trim removed 5 bases at V and 0 bases at J, leaving 3 bases unmatched.

Comments on this clonotype: Possible read error: a much larger clone is one base away. The chain links TRBV27 to TRBJ2-1; the match to TRBD2 covers 8 bases. Germline V gene sequence: CDR1 MNHEY, CDR2 SMNVEV (reference sequence). CDR3 length: 15 amino acids. J lost 4 bases, V lost 8 bases, and 10 bases had no gene match. The CDR3 is CASQIITGGYNEQFF. In DNA form, the CDR3 reads TGTGCCAGCCAGATTATAACGGGGGGGTACAATGAGCAGTTCTTC.

The table lists this clonotype with many counts. V and J are TRBV11-2 and TRBJ1-1; no reliable D call. The CDR3 consists of 13 residues. Germline V gene sequence: CDR1 SGHAT, CDR2 FQNNGV. Trimming removed 5 bases from V and 1 base from J, with 8 bases in between. The CDR3 DNA follows: TGTGCCAGCAGCAGACACGAGAACACTGAAGCTTTCTTT. Its protein is CASSRHENTEAFF.

This chain uses TRBV19 with TRBJ2-5; D is perhaps TRBD1 (5 bases). The V end lost 4 bases, the J end lost 0 bases, and 6 bases lay between the germline ends. The V gene's germline CDR1 is LNHDA and CDR2 SQIVND (reference sequence). This CDR3 has 13 amino acids. CDR3 DNA sequence: TGTGCCAGTAGTAAGACAGACCAAGAGACCCAGTACTTC. This encodes CASSKTDQETQYF.

This clonotype was counted at least ten times. J is TRBJ2-5 and V is TRBV15; D gene ambiguous. V lost 0 bases to trimming and J lost 5 bases, with 7 bases between them. Germline CDR1 reads LNHNV; CDR2 reads YYDKDF (reference sequence). CDR3 length: 13 amino acids. DNA of the CDR3: TGTGCCACCAGCAGAGATCAACTTGAGACCCAGTACTTC. Its protein product is CATSRDQLETQYF.

This clonotype was counted ten times or more. J is TRBJ2-3 and V is TRBV29-1; D uncertain. Germline CDR1 and CDR2: SQVTM and ANQGSEA. V gave up 5 bases and J gave up 4 bases, with 13 bases separating them. The CDR3 runs 13 residues. DNA of the CDR3: TGCAGCGTTCTCCTCCTCAGGTCAGATACGCAGTATTTT. It translates to CSVLLLRSDTQYF.

This clonotype was seen only a few times. This chain joins TRBV7-9 and TRBJ2-7, with TRBD2 as a possible D gene (5 bases). V was pared by 5 bases and J by 3 bases, with 8 bases between. The CDR3 is made up of 12 amino acids. The germline V gene has CDR1 SEHNR and CDR2 FQNEAQ (reference sequence). Written as DNA, the CDR3 is TGTGCCAGCAGCGACTACAGCTACGAGCAGTACTTC. This codes for CASSDYSYEQYF.

This clonotype was seen a few times. J is TRBJ2-1 and V is TRBV7-2; D ambiguous. This CDR3 is built from 13 residues. Trimming stripped 5 bases from V and 8 bases from J, with 13 bases between. Germline-derived CDR1 and CDR2 are SGHTA and FQGNSA. CDR3 residues: CASSPRRVDEQFF. CDR3 nucleotide sequence: TGTGCCAGCAGCCCCCGCCGGGTCGATGAGCAGTTCTTC.

At least ten counts were recorded for this clonotype. The rearrangement uses TRBV5-8 and TRBJ2-7; TRBD2 is a possible D gene (6 bases). Trimming took 3 bases from V and 5 from J, leaving 15 bases between them. Germline lookup yields CDR1 SGHTS and CDR2 YDEGEE. There are 14 residues in the CDR3. CDR3 in amino acids: CASSSLWGGHEQYF. Here the CDR3 DNA reads TGTGCCAGCAGCTCGTTATGGGGAGGCCACGAGCAGTACTTC.

The gene calls are TRBV6-1 and TRBJ2-7; TRBD1 matches 9 bases. The germline V gene has CDR1 MNHNS and CDR2 SASEGT. The length of the CDR3 is 15 residues. With 7 bases clipped from V and 0 bases from J, the junction kept 7 bases outside the gene matches. The CDR3 DNA follows: TGTGCCAGCACCGTCGGACAGGGGAGCTCCTACGAGCAGTACTTC. It codes for CASTVGQGSSYEQYF.

This clonotype was recorded a few times. The rearrangement links TRBV6-5 to TRBJ2-6; 8 bases align to TRBD1. Germline V gene data show CDR1 as MNHEY and CDR2 as SVGAGI. V shed 2 bases, J shed 4 bases, and the junction held 4 bases outside the gene matches. The CDR3 totals 16 residues. The CDR3 DNA reads as TGTGCCAGCAGTTACGGGACAGGAAGCGGGGCCAACGTCCTGACTTTC. Residues: CASSYGTGSGANVLTF.

The rearrangement uses TRBV3-1 and TRBJ2-1; 14 nucleotides line up with TRBD2. V lost 4 bases to trimming and J lost 9 bases; unmatched junction nucleotides: 2. Per the germline V gene, CDR1 is LGHDT and CDR2 is YNNKEL (reference sequence). The CDR3 runs 14 residues. CDR3 sequence (DNA): TGTGCCAGCAGCCTGGGACTAGCGGGAGCTGAGCAGTTCTTC. Its translation: CASSLGLAGAEQFF.

This clonotype was observed at least ten times. This CDR3 reads CASSLGAGVNDEQYF. In DNA, the CDR3 is TGTGCCAGCAGCTTGGGAGCGGGAGTCAACGACGAGCAGTACTTC. The chain carries TRBV11-2 and TRBJ2-7, with 8 bases that match TRBD2. The CDR3 covers 15 residues. J was trimmed by 5 bases and V by 3 bases; bases with no gene match: 9. The germline V gene encodes CDR1 SGHAT and CDR2 FQNNGV.

This clonotype was picked up many times. The J gene is TRBJ2-5, the V gene TRBV13; 7 bases match TRBD2. After removal of 8 bases from V and 4 bases from J, the junction contained 1 base not matched to a gene. Germline V CDR1 and CDR2: PRHDT, FYEKMQ (reference sequence). The CDR3 has 11 amino acids. The CDR3 loop is CASGRGETQYF. The CDR3 DNA is TGTGCCAGCGGGAGGGGAGAGACCCAGTACTTC. Full variable domain (remainder filled in from reference TRBV13 and TRBJ2-5): AAGVIQSPRHLIKEKRETATLKCYPIPRHDTVYWYQQGPGQDPQFLISFYEKMQSDKGSIPDRFSAQQFSDYHSELNMSSLELGDSALYFCASGRGETQYFGPGTRLLVL.

The chain links TRBV27 to TRBJ1-1; tentative D call: TRBD1 (6 bases). This CDR3 is built from 12 residues. Trimming pared 6 bases from V and 12 bases from J, leaving 17 bases between. CDR1 and CDR2 (germline): MNHEY, SMNVEV (reference sequence). The CDR3 region has the DNA TGTGCCAGCAGGTCGGGACACCCTATGACTTTCTTT. Its protein is CASRSGHPMTFF.

The genes are TRBV20-1 and TRBJ1-4; TRBD1 matches 11 bases. Germline V CDR1 and CDR2: DFQATT, SNEGSKA (reference sequence). CDR3 size: 13 residues. The junction had 5 bases not matched to a gene; V was cut back by 6 bases and J by 8 bases. This CDR3 is CSATGTGGEKLFF. CDR3 nucleotide sequence: TGCAGTGCAACCGGGACAGGGGGAGAAAAACTGTTTTTT.

The sample holds many counts of this clonotype. The chain has TRBV5-6 and TRBJ2-1; TRBD2 is a possible D gene (5 bases). CDR1 and CDR2 (germline): SGHDT, YYEEEE. V gave up 0 bases and J gave up 4 bases, with 11 bases separating them. This CDR3 contains 15 residues. The CDR3 DNA sequence: TGTGCCAGCAGCTTGGAGGAGGCCCTGTACAATGAGCAGTTCTTC. The encoded protein is CASSLEEALYNEQFF.

This clonotype was recorded at least ten times. The rearrangement joins TRBV3-1 to TRBJ2-5; D ambiguous. Germline assignment: CDR1 LGHDT and CDR2 YNNKEL (reference sequence). Trimming took 1 base from V and 3 from J, leaving 6 bases between them. The length of the CDR3 is 13 residues. Here the CDR3 DNA reads TGTGCCAGCAGCCAAGGACTTAAAGAGACCCAGTACTTC. This gives the protein CASSQGLKETQYF.

This clonotype came up many times. This chain joins TRBV11-2 and TRBJ2-5, with 8 positions matching TRBD1. The ends lost 1 base at V and 5 bases at J; junction bases unmatched: 9. From germline, CDR1 is SGHAT and CDR2 FQNNGV. CDR3 size: 16 residues. The CDR3 region has the DNA TGTGCCAGCAGCTTAGCCAACGACAGGGGTTTGGAGACCCAGTACTTC. Translation gives CASSLANDRGLETQYF.

V and J are TRBV5-1 and TRBJ2-1, with 11 bases that match TRBD2. Germline-derived CDR1 and CDR2 are SGHRS and YFSETQ. J lost 6 bases, V lost 4 bases, and 9 bases had no gene match. This CDR3 spans 16 amino acids. The CDR3 DNA reads TGCGCCAGCAGCCAATTACTAGCGGGAGATCGCAATGAGCAGTTCTTC. It encodes CASSQLLAGDRNEQFF.

This clonotype was seen many times. The gene calls are TRBV7-9 and TRBJ1-6, with no clear D. Germline V lookup: CDR1 SEHNR, CDR2 FQNEAQ (reference sequence). Trimming shortened V by 4 bases and J by 0 bases, and 10 bases separated the two germline ends. The CDR3 length is 16 residues. CDR3 region: CASSSGPNSYNSPLHF. Written as DNA, the CDR3 is TGTGCCAGCAGCTCAGGACCGAACTCCTATAATTCACCCCTCCACTTT.